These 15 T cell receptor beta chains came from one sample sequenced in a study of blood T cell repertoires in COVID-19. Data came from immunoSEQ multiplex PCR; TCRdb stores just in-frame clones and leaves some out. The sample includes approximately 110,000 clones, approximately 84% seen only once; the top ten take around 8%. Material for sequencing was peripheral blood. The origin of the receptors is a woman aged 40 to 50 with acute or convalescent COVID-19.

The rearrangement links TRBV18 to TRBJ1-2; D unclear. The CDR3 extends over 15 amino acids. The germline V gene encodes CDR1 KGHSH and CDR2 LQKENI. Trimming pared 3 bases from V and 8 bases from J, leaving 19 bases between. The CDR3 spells CASSPAQLETGGYTF. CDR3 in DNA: TGTGCCAGCTCACCTGCCCAACTAGAAACCGGCGGCTACACCTTC.

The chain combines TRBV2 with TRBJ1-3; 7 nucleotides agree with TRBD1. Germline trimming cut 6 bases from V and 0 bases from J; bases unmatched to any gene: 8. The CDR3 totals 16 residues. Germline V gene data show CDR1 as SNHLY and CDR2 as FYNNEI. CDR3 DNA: TGTGCCAGCAGCCGCCGGGACAGTATCTCTGGAAACACCATATATTTT. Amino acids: CASSRRDSISGNTIYF.

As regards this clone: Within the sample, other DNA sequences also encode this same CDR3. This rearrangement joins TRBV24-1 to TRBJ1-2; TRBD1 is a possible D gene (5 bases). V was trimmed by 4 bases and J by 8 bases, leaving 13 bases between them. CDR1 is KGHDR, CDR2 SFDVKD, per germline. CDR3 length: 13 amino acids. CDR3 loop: CATSDHQGRGYTF. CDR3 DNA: TGTGCCACCAGTGACCATCAGGGTCGGGGCTACACCTTC.

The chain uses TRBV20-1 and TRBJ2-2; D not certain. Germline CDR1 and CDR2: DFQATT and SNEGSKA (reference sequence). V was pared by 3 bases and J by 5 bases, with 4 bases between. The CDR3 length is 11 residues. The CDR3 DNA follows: TGCAGTGCTAGTTCTACCGGGGAGCTGTTTTTT. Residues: CSASSTGELFF.

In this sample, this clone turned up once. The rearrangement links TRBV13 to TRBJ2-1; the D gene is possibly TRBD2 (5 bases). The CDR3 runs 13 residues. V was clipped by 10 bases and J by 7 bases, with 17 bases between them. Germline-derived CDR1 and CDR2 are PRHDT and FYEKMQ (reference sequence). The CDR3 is CATTTRSWNEQFF. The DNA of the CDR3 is TGTGCCACTACTACTAGGTCGTGGAATGAGCAGTTCTTC.

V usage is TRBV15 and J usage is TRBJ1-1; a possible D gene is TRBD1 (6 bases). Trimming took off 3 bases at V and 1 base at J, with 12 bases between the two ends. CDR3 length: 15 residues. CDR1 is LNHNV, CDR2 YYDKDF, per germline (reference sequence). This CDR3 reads CATSRGGTRNTEAFF. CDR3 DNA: TGTGCCACCAGCAGGGGAGGGACAAGGAACACTGAAGCTTTCTTT.

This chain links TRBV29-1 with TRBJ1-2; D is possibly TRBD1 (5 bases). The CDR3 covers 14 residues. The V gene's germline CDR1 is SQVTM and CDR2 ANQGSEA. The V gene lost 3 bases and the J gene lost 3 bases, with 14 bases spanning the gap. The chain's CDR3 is CSVEKDPGYYGYTF. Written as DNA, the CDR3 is TGCAGCGTTGAGAAGGACCCAGGGTACTATGGCTACACCTTC.

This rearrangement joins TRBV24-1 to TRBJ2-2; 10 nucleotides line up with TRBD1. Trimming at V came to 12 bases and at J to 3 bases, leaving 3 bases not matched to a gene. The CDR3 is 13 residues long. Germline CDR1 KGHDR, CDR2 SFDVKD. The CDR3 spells CASGTGDTGELFF. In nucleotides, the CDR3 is TGTGCCTCCGGGACAGGGGACACCGGGGAGCTGTTTTTT.

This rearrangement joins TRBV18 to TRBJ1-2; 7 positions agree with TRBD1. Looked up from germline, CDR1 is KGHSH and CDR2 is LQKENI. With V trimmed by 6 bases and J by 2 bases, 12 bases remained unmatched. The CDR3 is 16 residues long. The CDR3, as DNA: TGTGCCAGCTCGCCGACGGGACAGAACTCCAACTATGGCTACACCTTC. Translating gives CASSPTGQNSNYGYTF.

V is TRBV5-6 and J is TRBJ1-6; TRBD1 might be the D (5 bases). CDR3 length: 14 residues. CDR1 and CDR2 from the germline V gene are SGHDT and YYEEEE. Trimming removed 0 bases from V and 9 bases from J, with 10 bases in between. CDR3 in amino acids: CASSLGQTGSPLHF. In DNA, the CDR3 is TGTGCCAGCAGCTTGGGACAGACGGGTTCACCCCTCCACTTT.

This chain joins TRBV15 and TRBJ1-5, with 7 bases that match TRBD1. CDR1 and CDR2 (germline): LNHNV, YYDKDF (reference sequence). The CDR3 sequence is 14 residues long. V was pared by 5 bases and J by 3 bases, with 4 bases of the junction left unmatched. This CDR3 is CATSGGQTNQPQHF. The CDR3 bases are TGTGCCACCAGCGGGGGACAGACCAATCAGCCCCAGCATTTT.

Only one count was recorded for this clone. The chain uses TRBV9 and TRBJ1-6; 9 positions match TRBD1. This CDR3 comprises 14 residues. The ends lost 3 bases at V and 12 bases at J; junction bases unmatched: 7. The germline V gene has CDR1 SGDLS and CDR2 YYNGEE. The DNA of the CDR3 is TGTGCCAGCAGCGGGACAGGGGATGAGGGACCCCTCCACTTT. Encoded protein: CASSGTGDEGPLHF.

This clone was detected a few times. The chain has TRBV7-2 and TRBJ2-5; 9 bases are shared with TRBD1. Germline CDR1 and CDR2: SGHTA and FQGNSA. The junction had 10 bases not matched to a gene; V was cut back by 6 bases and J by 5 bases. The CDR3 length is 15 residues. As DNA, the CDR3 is TGTGCCAGCAGGCACAGGGGGCGCGAAGAGGAGACCCAGTACTTC. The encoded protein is CASRHRGREEETQYF. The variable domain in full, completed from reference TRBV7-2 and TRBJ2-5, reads GAGVSQSPSNKVTEKGKDVELRCDPISGHTALYWYRQSLGQGLEFLIYFQGNSAPDKSGLPSDRFSAERTGGSVSTLTIQRTQQEDSAVYLCASRHRGREEETQYFGPGTRLLVL.

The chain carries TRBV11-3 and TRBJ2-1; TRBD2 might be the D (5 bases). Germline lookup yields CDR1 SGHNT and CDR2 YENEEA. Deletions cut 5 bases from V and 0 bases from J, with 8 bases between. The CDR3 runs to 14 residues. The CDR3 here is CASSATSSYNEQFF. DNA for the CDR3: TGTGCCAGCAGCGCTACTAGCTCCTACAATGAGCAGTTCTTC. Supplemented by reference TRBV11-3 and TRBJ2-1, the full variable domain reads EAGVVQSPRYKIIEKKQPVAFWCNPISGHNTLYWYLQNLGQGPELLIRYENEEAVDDSQLPKDRFSAERLKGVDSTLKIQPAELGDSAVYLCASSATSSYNEQFFGPGTRLTVL.

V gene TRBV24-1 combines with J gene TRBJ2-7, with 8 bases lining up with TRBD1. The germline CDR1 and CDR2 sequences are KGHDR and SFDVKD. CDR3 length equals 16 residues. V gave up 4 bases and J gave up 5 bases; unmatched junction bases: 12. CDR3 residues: CATSESLGQGDHEQYF. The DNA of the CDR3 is TGTGCCACCAGTGAATCGCTTGGACAGGGAGACCACGAGCAGTACTTC.